This TCR beta chain originates from a study of early T cells in non-severe SARS-CoV-2 infection. Background on the study: Investigators sequenced bulk RNA drawn from unsorted whole blood, and chains remained unpaired.

Trimming removed 5 bases from V and 2 bases from J; junction bases left unmatched: 2. CDR3 length: 14 residues. CDR1 and CDR2 (germline): ENHRY, SYGVKD. This clonotype was detected ten times or more. Unique molecular identifiers (one per individual cDNA molecule) were attached. TCRdb re-called the 5' RACE reads with MiXCR, one entry per CDR3 protein. The sample lists roughly 58,000 distinct CDR3 sequences, about 12% occurring once. The chain is built from TRBV10-3 and TRBJ2-3; 9 bases map to TRBD1. The sequence derives from an adult who was a healthcare worker with PCR-confirmed SARS-CoV-2 infection or an uninfected control (not recorded which). The material sequenced was whole blood. This chain's CDR3 is CAISRDRDTDTQYF. The CDR3 DNA reads TGTGCCATCAGTAGGGACAGGGACACAGATACGCAGTATTTT.